The clone carrying this TCR beta chain showed up just a few times. Germline-derived CDR1 and CDR2 are SGHDT and YYEEEE. This CDR3 region has 16 residues. Trimming at V came to 3 bases and at J to 4 bases, leaving 10 bases not matched to a gene. Time point meaning: newly diagnosed GD, antithyroid drugs for less than 3 months. The TCR library used RNA extracted from PBMCs. Combining iRepertoire HTBI primers with Arm-PCR of CDR3 regions, the authors built TCR beta libraries. TCRdb processed the multiplex PCR reads anew with MiXCR; each CDR3 protein has one entry. The top ten clones hold about 19% of a sample with 350,000 to 400,000 distinct CDR3 sequences, roughly 15% of them seen once. The data derive from a study of regulatory T cells in long-lasting Graves disease. These records were also assigned to another study, of T cells in Graves' hyperthyroidism and ophthalmopathy.

The chain carries TRBV5-6 and TRBJ1-5, with 7 positions matching TRBD1. The source is a woman younger than 30 with Graves disease. Sample: peripheral blood mononuclear cells (PBMCs), taken at new diagnosis, from a patient treated with antithyroid drugs. The chain's CDR3 is CASSSLGQAVNQPQHF. The CDR3 region has the DNA TGTGCCAGCAGCTCCTTAGGACAGGCGGTAAATCAGCCCCAGCATTTT.